The 17 T cell receptor beta chains below come from one sample, sequenced in a study of T cells in Graves' hyperthyroidism and ophthalmopathy. Amplification yielded TCR beta CDR3 regions, with RNA transcripts as the source. The HTBI primer set was used in a first-round RT-PCR of the TCR CDR3. MiXCR, applied by TCRdb to the multiplex PCR reads, yields one record per CDR3 protein. The top ten hold roughly 7.3% of the sample, which has about 590,000 distinct CDR3 sequences, approximately 15% seen once. Material: blood. These receptors came from a woman aged 25-40 years with Graves' hyperthyroidism.

CDR3 bases: TGTGCCAGCAGCCAAGACCCCGGCAGAGTCTCCTACGAGCAGTACTTC. Its protein is CASSQDPGRVSYEQYF. The chain links TRBV3-1 to TRBJ2-7; no firm D call. The germline gives CDR1 LGHDT, CDR2 YNNKEL (reference sequence). Trimming left V 0 bases short and J 0 bases short, with 12 bases between. The CDR3 has 16 amino acids.

At least ten counts were recorded for this clonotype. The genes are TRBV3-1 and TRBJ2-1; 15 bases are a match to TRBD2. Germline V gene lookup returns CDR1 LGHDT and CDR2 YNNKEL (reference sequence). The CDR3 is 15 amino acids. V gave up 3 bases and J gave up 6 bases; unmatched junction bases: 0. CDR3 DNA sequence: TGTGCCAGCAGCCAGGGACTAGCGGGAGGCAATGAGCAGTTCTTC. Amino acids: CASSQGLAGGNEQFF.

This clonotype was counted ten times or more. The rearrangement joins TRBV7-2 to TRBJ2-7; 9 nucleotides agree with TRBD2. The CDR3 is made up of 15 amino acids. The germline V gene encodes CDR1 SGHTA and CDR2 FQGNSA. The V gene end was trimmed by 5 bases and the J gene end by 4 bases; junction bases not matched to a gene: 9. In DNA form, the CDR3 reads TGTGCCAGCAGCGACGGACTAGCGAGAGGATACGAGCAGTACTTC. Protein: CASSDGLARGYEQYF.

This clonotype was recorded a few times. This chain joins TRBV4-1 and TRBJ1-1, with TRBD1 as a possible D gene (6 bases). The CDR3 loop spans 15 amino acids. Germline loops: CDR1 MGHRA, CDR2 YSYEKL. V was trimmed by 0 bases and J by 2 bases, leaving 10 bases between them. The CDR3 sequence is CASSQDRGTNTEAFF. The CDR3, as DNA: TGCGCCAGCAGCCAAGACAGGGGAACCAACACTGAAGCTTTCTTT.

On this clonotype: One end of the junction is discordant with germline, which a read error may explain. CDR3 amino acids: CNVESATTYEQYF. As DNA, the CDR3 is TGCAACGTTGAATCCGCCACGACCTACGAGCAGTACTTC. V usage is TRBV29-1 and J usage is TRBJ2-7; D ambiguous. The CDR3 extends over 13 amino acids. The germline gives CDR1 SQVTM, CDR2 ANQGSEA.

This clonotype was seen ten or more times. This chain connects TRBV11-2 to TRBJ2-1; 7 bases agree with TRBD2. J lost 4 bases, V lost 4 bases, and 7 bases had no gene match. Germline loops: CDR1 SGHAT, CDR2 FQNNGV. The CDR3 contains 15 residues. CDR3 protein: CASSSPLAEYNEQFF. DNA for the CDR3: TGTGCCAGCAGCTCCCCTCTAGCGGAGTACAATGAGCAGTTCTTC.

The chain is built from TRBV9 and TRBJ2-3; perhaps D is TRBD1 or TRBD2 (5 bases each). With 0 bases removed from V and 4 bases from J, the gap between germline ends came to 27 bases. Germline V gives CDR1 SGDLS, CDR2 YYNGEE. This CDR3 is built from 20 residues. This CDR3 reads CASSVGGAVISPKGPDTQYF. The CDR3 nucleotides read TGTGCCAGCAGCGTAGGAGGGGCAGTGATAAGTCCTAAAGGGCCAGATACGCAGTATTTT.

This clonotype was observed a few times. The chain links TRBV6-1 to TRBJ2-7; 8 bases align to TRBD2. The trim removed 8 bases at V and 4 bases at J, leaving 13 bases unmatched. This CDR3 has 15 residues. CDR1 and CDR2 from the germline V gene are MNHNS and SASEGT. The CDR3 coding sequence is TGTGCCAGCGGCCAGATGCCCACTAGCGGTTACGAGCAGTACTTC. This translates into CASGQMPTSGYEQYF.

The genes are TRBV5-6 and TRBJ2-2; D is possibly TRBD1 (8 bases). CDR3 length equals 16 residues. From germline, CDR1 is SGHDT and CDR2 YYEEEE. Trimming took 2 bases from V and 9 from J, leaving 20 bases between them. The CDR3 DNA is TGTGCCAGCAGCTTTGGAACAGGGGGGGTTGGCAGGGAGCTGTTTTTT. Its protein product is CASSFGTGGVGRELFF.

At least ten counts were recorded for this clonotype. The chain carries TRBV7-2 and TRBJ2-3; 8 bases agree with TRBD2. The junction had 11 bases not matched to a gene; V was cut back by 3 bases and J by 3 bases. CDR1 is SGHTA, CDR2 FQGNSA, per germline. This CDR3 has 17 amino acids. As DNA, the CDR3 is TGTGCCAGCAGCTTCGGGATGGGCGGGACTAGGACAGATACGCAGTATTTT. Its protein product is CASSFGMGGTRTDTQYF.

This clonotype has a handful of counts. The chain links TRBV12-3 or TRBV12-4 to TRBJ2-1, with no clear D. The CDR3 has 13 amino acids. The V end lost 7 bases, the J end lost 15 bases, and 22 bases lay between the germline ends. For the CDR3, the DNA is TGTGCCAGCACCGCCCTCCCCACAACCTTTATGTTCTTC. Translated: CASTALPTTFMFF.

This chain uses TRBV4-1 with TRBJ2-7; 8 bases fit TRBD2. The germline V gene has CDR1 MGHRA and CDR2 YSYEKL. J was trimmed by 3 bases and V by 6 bases; bases with no gene match: 10. CDR3 length: 15 amino acids. In DNA form, the CDR3 reads TGCGCCAGCAGGTCATATAGCGGGAAAGGCTACGAGCAGTACTTC. Translating it yields CASRSYSGKGYEQYF.

The rearrangement joins TRBV7-3 to TRBJ2-5, with TRBD2 matching 9 bases. Germline trimming cut 7 bases from V and 4 bases from J; bases unmatched to any gene: 13. In germline, CDR1 is SGHTA, CDR2 FQGTGA. This CDR3 has 16 amino acids. Here the CDR3 DNA reads TGTGCCAGCAACCCGATAACGGGACTAGCTCCAGAGACCCAGTACTTC. Translation gives CASNPITGLAPETQYF.

This clonotype has ten or more counts. CDR3 DNA sequence: TGTGCCAGCAGCTTGGTCTCCCGGACAGAGCAGTTCTTC. As protein: CASSLVSRTEQFF. The chain employs TRBV5-6 and TRBJ2-1, with TRBD1 as a possible D gene (5 bases). Germline V gene sequence: CDR1 SGHDT, CDR2 YYEEEE. V was clipped by 0 bases and J by 10 bases, with 11 bases between them. The CDR3 is made up of 13 amino acids.

This clonotype was observed a few times. This sequence joins TRBV20-1 and TRBJ2-2; TRBD1 or TRBD2 may be the D gene (7 bases each). Germline V gene lookup returns CDR1 DFQATT and CDR2 SNEGSKA (reference sequence). The V gene lost 5 bases and the J gene lost 5 bases, with 15 bases spanning the gap. The length of the CDR3 is 14 residues. CDR3 amino acids: CSAQGGSGTGELFF. The CDR3, as DNA: TGCAGTGCTCAGGGGGGGAGCGGGACCGGGGAGCTGTTTTTT.

The chain uses TRBV2 and TRBJ2-7, with D perhaps TRBD2 (5 bases). V was pared by 6 bases and J by 4 bases, with 10 bases between. Germline V CDR1 and CDR2: SNHLY, FYNNEI. The CDR3 spans 12 residues. The CDR3 sequence is CASRSRGYEQYF. As DNA, the CDR3 is TGTGCCAGCAGGTCACGGGGTTACGAGCAGTACTTC.

The gene calls are TRBV28 and TRBJ1-1, with 12 positions matching TRBD1. CDR1 and CDR2 from the germline V gene are MDHEN and SYDVKM. The CDR3 has 15 residues. V shed 5 bases, J shed 6 bases, and the junction held 7 bases outside the gene matches. The DNA of the CDR3 is TGTGCCAGCAGTAGACCGGGACAGGGGGCGTCTGAAGCTTTCTTT. Protein product: CASSRPGQGASEAFF.